Below are 26 T cell receptor beta chains sequenced from a single sample in a study of CD8+CD57+ T cells in acquired aplastic anemia. In patients chosen for sequencing, flow cytometry had shown CD8+CD57+ cell expansion. TCR beta VDJ and CDR3 profiling used genomic DNA as template. TCRdb fed the reads into MiXCR, producing one record per CDR3 protein. The sample lists around 130,000 distinct CDR3 sequences, about 50% occurring once. Sequencing was performed on sorted CD4+, CD8+, or CD8+CD57+ T cells (not recorded which) from PBMCs. These receptors came from a human donor with aplastic anemia.

This clonotype was detected a few times. At one end the junction does not follow the germline gene, possibly because of a read error. This rearrangement joins TRBV19 to TRBJ1-5; possible D gene TRBD1, 6 bases. This CDR3 spans 14 amino acids. CDR1 and CDR2 from the germline V gene are LNHDA and SQIVND (reference sequence). The CDR3 reads CASSPGAGRQAQHF. The CDR3 nucleotides are TGTGCCAGTAGTCCAGGGGCAGGGCGTCAGGCCCAGCATTTT. Drawing the rest from reference TRBV19 and TRBJ1-5, the complete variable domain is DGGITQSPKYLFRKEGQNVTLSCEQNLNHDAMYWYRQDPGQGLRLIYYSQIVNDFQKGDIAEGYSVSREKKESFPLTVTSAQKNPTAFYLCASSPGAGRQAQHFGDGTRLSIL.

This clonotype has a single count. The V call is TRBV2, the J call TRBJ2-7, with 7 bases lining up with TRBD1. Germline CDR1 SNHLY, CDR2 FYNNEI. The CDR3 totals 14 residues. V shed 1 base, J shed 2 bases, and the junction held 2 bases outside the gene matches. The CDR3 loop is CASSEGDRAYEQYF. In DNA, the CDR3 is TGTGCCAGCAGTGAAGGGGACAGAGCCTACGAGCAGTACTTC.

The chain links TRBV25-1 to TRBJ1-4, with D possibly TRBD1 on 5 matching bases. Germline V gene data show CDR1 as MGHDK and CDR2 as SYGVNS. The CDR3 is 14 amino acids. Trimming left V 3 bases short and J 8 bases short, with 13 bases between. The CDR3 loop reads CASSEWGQGEKLFF. Here the CDR3 DNA reads TGTGCCAGCAGTGAGTGGGGTCAGGGAGAAAAACTGTTTTTT.

This clonotype occurred once. The gene calls are TRBV6-1 and TRBJ2-7, with 7 bases fitting TRBD1. Germline CDR1 is MNHNS and CDR2 is SASEGT. J lost 3 bases, V lost 4 bases, and 0 bases had no gene match. The CDR3 is 12 residues long. CDR3 region: CASSGQGYEQYF. CDR3 nucleotides: TGTGCCAGCAGTGGACAGGGCTACGAGCAGTACTTC.

The chain joins TRBV10-3 to TRBJ1-2, with a weak D call TRBD1 (5 bases). The V gene's germline CDR1 is ENHRY and CDR2 SYGVKD. Deletions cut 7 bases from V and 3 bases from J, with 9 bases between. The CDR3 length is 12 residues. The CDR3: CAITTGDYGYTF. CDR3 bases: TGTGCCATCACTACGGGGGACTATGGCTACACCTTC.

This clonotype came up many times. As DNA, the CDR3 is TGTGCCAGCAGCTTTCGAAATCAGCCCCAGCATTTT. Its translation is CASSFRNQPQHF. This rearrangement joins TRBV7-8 to TRBJ1-5; D uncertain. In germline, CDR1 is SGHVS, CDR2 FQNEAQ. The CDR3 spans 12 residues. V dropped 3 bases and J dropped 4 bases, with 4 bases sitting between them.

Many counts were recorded for this clonotype. J is TRBJ2-5 and V is TRBV2; 10 positions agree with TRBD2. The germline gives CDR1 SNHLY, CDR2 FYNNEI. The junction had 7 bases not matched to a gene; V was cut back by 5 bases and J by 4 bases. The CDR3 is made up of 15 amino acids. The CDR3 DNA is TGTGCCAGCAGTCCGCTAGCGGGGGAAGGAGAGACCCAGTACTTC. Translation gives CASSPLAGEGETQYF.

This chain uses TRBV25-1 with TRBJ2-5; 7 nucleotides line up with TRBD2. Trimming took 4 bases from V and 0 from J; bases not matched to a gene: 8. Germline CDR1 and CDR2: MGHDK and SYGVNS. The CDR3 totals 16 residues. For the CDR3, the DNA is TGTGCCAGCAGTGGGGGGGGACGATCTGACCAAGAGACCCAGTACTTC. It encodes CASSGGGRSDQETQYF.

The CDR3 DNA is TGTGCCAGCAGCCAAGAGGAGGGCTACGGCACTGAAGCTTTCTTT. Amino acids: CASSQEEGYGTEAFF. The chain uses TRBV7-7 and TRBJ1-1; no reliable D call. The germline V gene encodes CDR1 SSHAT and CDR2 FNYEAQ (reference sequence). This CDR3 comprises 15 residues. Trimming cost V 5 bases and J 4 bases, with 17 bases left between them.

This rearrangement joins TRBV5-6 to TRBJ1-2, with 11 bases identical to TRBD1. The CDR3 covers 16 residues. J was trimmed by 8 bases and V by 2 bases; bases with no gene match: 11. The germline V gene encodes CDR1 SGHDT and CDR2 YYEEEE. In DNA form, the CDR3 reads TGTGCCAGCAGCTTACTGGGGGACAGGGGGGCCCACGGCTACACCTTC. This gives the protein CASSLLGDRGAHGYTF. The variable domain in full, with the rest retrieved from reference TRBV5-6 and TRBJ1-2, is DAGVTQSPTHLIKTRGQQVTLRCSPKSGHDTVSWYQQALGQGPQFIFQYYEEEERQRGNFPDRFSGHQFPNYSSELNVNALLLGDSALYLCASSLLGDRGAHGYTFGSGTRLTVV.

This chain uses TRBV12-3 or TRBV12-4 with TRBJ2-1, with a possible D match to TRBD2 (6 bases). There are 14 residues in the CDR3. Trimming removed 5 bases at V and 4 bases at J, with 12 bases between. CDR3 DNA: TGTGCCAGCAGTCCCAGGAGGGAGTACAATGAGCAGTTCTTC. It codes for CASSPRREYNEQFF.

This clonotype was detected only a few times. This chain connects TRBV7-2 to TRBJ2-7; TRBD1 matches at 9 bases. Germline V lookup: CDR1 SGHTA, CDR2 FQGNSA. The length of the CDR3 is 14 residues. The ends lost 6 bases at V and 2 bases at J; junction bases unmatched: 5. This chain's CDR3 is CASRVDRGPYEQYF. Written as DNA, the CDR3 is TGTGCCAGCAGGGTGGACAGGGGTCCCTACGAGCAGTACTTC.

Comments on this clonotype: An end of the junction differs from the germline gene, which may be a read error. J is TRBJ2-7 and V is TRBV7-3, with 10 bases that match TRBD2. The CDR3 has 13 amino acids. Germline CDR1 SGHTA, CDR2 FQGTGA. CDR3 protein: CATSGGGAYEQYF. In nucleotides, the CDR3 is TGTGCCACCAGCGGGGGGGGGGCCTACGAGCAGTACTTC.

This clonotype was picked up many times. The chain couples TRBV5-1 to TRBJ2-7; 9 bases line up with TRBD1. The CDR3 sequence is 14 residues long. Trimming removed 4 bases from V and 3 bases from J; junction bases left unmatched: 5. Germline CDR1 reads SGHRS; CDR2 reads YFSETQ. CDR3 residues: CASSGGQGSYEQYF. The CDR3 DNA sequence: TGCGCCAGCAGCGGGGGACAGGGAAGCTACGAGCAGTACTTC.

V usage is TRBV2 and J usage is TRBJ2-7, with D possibly matching TRBD1 (6 bases). Trimming removed 0 bases from V and 5 bases from J, with 17 bases in between. This CDR3 has 16 residues. Per the germline V gene, CDR1 is SNHLY and CDR2 is FYNNEI. The CDR3 DNA is TGTGCCAGCAGTGAAGCTGGCTACGCAGGGGTCGACGAGCAGTACTTC. It encodes CASSEAGYAGVDEQYF.

This clonotype was observed at least ten times. The chain uses TRBV5-1 and TRBJ2-3, with D tentatively TRBD1 or TRBD2 (5 bases each). Germline CDR1 is SGHRS and CDR2 is YFSETQ. Between the trimmed V and J ends, which lost 2 bases and 2 bases, there was a span of 15 bases. CDR3 length: 16 residues. The CDR3 loop is CASSLGGGSPTDTQYF. CDR3 bases: TGCGCCAGCAGCTTAGGTGGGGGAAGCCCCACAGATACGCAGTATTTT. The complete variable domain, with remaining parts taken from reference TRBV5-1 and TRBJ2-3, reads KAGVTQTPRYLIKTRGQQVTLSCSPISGHRSVSWYQQTPGQGLQFLFEYFSETQRNKGNFPGRFSGRQFSNSRSEMNVSTLELGDSALYLCASSLGGGSPTDTQYFGPGTRLTVL.

The chain employs TRBV9 and TRBJ1-2, with a tentative D call TRBD1 (5 bases). The CDR3 loop spans 13 amino acids. From germline, CDR1 is SGDLS and CDR2 YYNGEE. Deletions cut 3 bases from V and 9 bases from J, with 15 bases between. The CDR3: CASSAAGGNSYTF. The CDR3 nucleotides are TGTGCCAGCAGCGCCGCCGGGGGGAATAGCTACACCTTC.

This clonotype was recorded a few times. The chain joins TRBV9 to TRBJ2-3, with D possibly matching TRBD2 (7 bases). This CDR3 is 16 amino acids long. Germline V CDR1 and CDR2: SGDLS, YYNGEE. With 2 bases removed from V and 0 bases from J, the gap between germline ends came to 13 bases. CDR3 loop: CASSVRGGASTDTQYF. The CDR3 region has the DNA TGTGCCAGCAGCGTGAGGGGGGGGGCTAGCACAGATACGCAGTATTTT. Variable domain in full (rest from reference TRBV9 and TRBJ2-3): DSGVTQTPKHLITATGQRVTLRCSPRSGDLSVYWYQQSLDQGLQFLIQYYNGEERAKGNILERFSAQQFPDLHSELNLSSLELGDSALYFCASSVRGGASTDTQYFGPGTRLTVL.

This clonotype was seen ten or more times. The chain recombines TRBV29-1 with TRBJ2-7; a possible D gene is TRBD2 (6 bases). Germline loops: CDR1 SQVTM, CDR2 ANQGSEA. The CDR3 consists of 13 residues. Trimming left V 6 bases short and J 2 bases short, with 14 bases between. CDR3 DNA sequence: TGCAGCGTCGGGGTGGGGGGAACCTACGAGCAGTACTTC. It codes for CSVGVGGTYEQYF.

This chain uses TRBV2 with TRBJ1-2; TRBD1 matches 9 bases. The V gene's germline CDR1 is SNHLY and CDR2 FYNNEI. The length of the CDR3 is 13 residues. Unmatched junction bases numbered 6, after V lost 10 bases and J lost 3 bases. The CDR3 spells CAITGGLDYGYTF. CDR3 DNA sequence: TGTGCCATCACAGGGGGCCTGGACTATGGCTACACCTTC.

Concerning this clonotype itself: A read error is likely, as this CDR3 ends without the conserved phenylalanine or tryptophan. In DNA, the CDR3 is TGTGCCACCAGTGGAGCGGGAGTAAGGAATGAGCAGTTCTCC. Translated, it gives CATSGAGVRNEQFS. The genes are TRBV24-1 and TRBJ2-1; 8 bases are a match to TRBD2. In germline, CDR1 is KGHDR, CDR2 SFDVKD. CDR3 size: 14 residues. V was clipped by 5 bases and J by 7 bases; unmatched bases: 6.

The chain couples TRBV5-8 to TRBJ1-1, with D possibly being TRBD1 (6 bases). Germline-derived CDR1 and CDR2 are SGHTS and YDEGEE. The CDR3 is 13 amino acids. The V gene lost 2 bases and the J gene lost 7 bases, with 12 bases spanning the gap. CDR3 loop: CASSLSRGVEAFF. CDR3 sequence (DNA): TGTGCCAGCAGCTTAAGTAGGGGGGTTGAAGCTTTCTTT.

This chain joins TRBV24-1 and TRBJ2-2, with D possibly matching TRBD2 (6 bases). The CDR3 has 13 residues. The V gene lost 12 bases and the J gene lost 4 bases, with 14 bases spanning the gap. Germline CDR1 and CDR2: KGHDR and SFDVKD. CDR3 sequence reads: CAALDGSTGELFF. In DNA, the CDR3 is TGTGCCGCCTTAGACGGGAGCACCGGGGAGCTGTTTTTT.

The chain recombines TRBV11-1 with TRBJ2-1, with D possibly TRBD2 on 7 matching bases. The germline CDR1 and CDR2 sequences are SGHAT and FQDESV (reference sequence). The CDR3 length is 16 residues. V lost 4 bases and J 0 bases, leaving 13 bases between the germline ends. CDR3 sequence reads: CASSSGEGGSYNEQFF. The CDR3 nucleotides are TGTGCCAGCAGCTCGGGGGAGGGGGGCTCCTACAATGAGCAGTTCTTC.

This clonotype was counted at least ten times. The genes are TRBV7-2 and TRBJ1-1; D ambiguous. The germline V and J ends were trimmed by 2 bases and 8 bases, with 12 bases remaining between them. CDR1 and CDR2 from the germline V gene are SGHTA and FQGNSA. The CDR3 loop spans 13 amino acids. CDR3 DNA sequence: TGTGCCAGCAGCTTATCCCCGTATCGGGAAGCTTTCTTT. Protein: CASSLSPYREAFF.

This sequence joins TRBV10-3 and TRBJ2-1; D is perhaps TRBD2 (6 bases). V lost 6 bases and J 2 bases, leaving 11 bases between the germline ends. The CDR3 runs to 14 residues. Germline values: CDR1 ENHRY, CDR2 SYGVKD. The CDR3 here is CAIRGSGPYNEQFF. CDR3 nucleotide sequence: TGTGCCATCAGAGGCAGCGGGCCCTACAATGAGCAGTTCTTC.